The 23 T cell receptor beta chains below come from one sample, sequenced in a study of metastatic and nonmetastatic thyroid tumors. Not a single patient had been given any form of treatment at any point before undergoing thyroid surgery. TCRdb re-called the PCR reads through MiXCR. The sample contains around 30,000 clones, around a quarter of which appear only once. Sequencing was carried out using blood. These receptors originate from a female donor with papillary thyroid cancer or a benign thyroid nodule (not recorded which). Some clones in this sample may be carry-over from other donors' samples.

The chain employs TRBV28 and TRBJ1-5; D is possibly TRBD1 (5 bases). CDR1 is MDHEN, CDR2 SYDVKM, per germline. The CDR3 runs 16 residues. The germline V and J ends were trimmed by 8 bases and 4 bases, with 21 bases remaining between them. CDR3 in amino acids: CASHVGLWGENQPQHF. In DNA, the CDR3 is TGTGCCAGCCACGTGGGGCTCTGGGGGGAAAATCAGCCCCAGCATTTT.

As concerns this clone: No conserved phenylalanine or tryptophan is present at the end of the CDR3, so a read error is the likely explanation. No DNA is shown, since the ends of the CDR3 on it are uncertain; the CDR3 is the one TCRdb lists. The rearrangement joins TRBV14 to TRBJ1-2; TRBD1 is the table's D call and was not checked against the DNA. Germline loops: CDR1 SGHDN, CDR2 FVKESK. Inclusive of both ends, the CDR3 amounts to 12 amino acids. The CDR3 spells CASSQGGPGYAS.

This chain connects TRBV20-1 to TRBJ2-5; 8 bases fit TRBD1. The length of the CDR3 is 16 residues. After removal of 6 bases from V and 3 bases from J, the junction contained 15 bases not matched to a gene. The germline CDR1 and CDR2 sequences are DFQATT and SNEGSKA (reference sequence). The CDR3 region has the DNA TGCAGTGCCCGTAGACAGGGGACAATCCCAGAAGAGACCCAGTACTTC. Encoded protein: CSARRQGTIPEETQYF.

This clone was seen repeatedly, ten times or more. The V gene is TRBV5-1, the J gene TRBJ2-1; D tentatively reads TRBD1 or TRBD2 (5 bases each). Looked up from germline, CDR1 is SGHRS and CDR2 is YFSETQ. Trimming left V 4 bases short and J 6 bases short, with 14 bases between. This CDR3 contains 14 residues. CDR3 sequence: CASSPTRGANEQFF. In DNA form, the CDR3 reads TGCGCCAGCAGCCCCACTAGGGGAGCCAATGAGCAGTTCTTC.

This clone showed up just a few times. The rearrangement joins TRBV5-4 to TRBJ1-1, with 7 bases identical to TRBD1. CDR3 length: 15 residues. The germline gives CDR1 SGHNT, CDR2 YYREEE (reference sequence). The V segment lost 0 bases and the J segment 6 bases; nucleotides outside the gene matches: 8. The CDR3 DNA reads TGTGCCAGCAGCTTGGTTACAGGGGCAAGCTCTGAAGCTTTCTTT. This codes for CASSLVTGASSEAFF. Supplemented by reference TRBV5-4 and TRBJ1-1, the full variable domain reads ETGVTQSPTHLIKTRGQQVTLRCSSQSGHNTVSWYQQALGQGPQFIFQYYREEENGRGNFPPRFSGLQFPNYSSELNVNALELDDSALYLCASSLVTGASSEAFFGQGTRLTVV.

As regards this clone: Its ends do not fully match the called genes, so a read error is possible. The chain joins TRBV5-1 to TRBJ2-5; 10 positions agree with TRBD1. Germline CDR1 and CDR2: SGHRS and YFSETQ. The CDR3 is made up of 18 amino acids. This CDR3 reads CATSSPISRQGASETQYF. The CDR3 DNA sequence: TGCGCCACCAGCTCACCTATTTCTCGACAGGGGGCCTCGGAGACCCAGTACTTC.

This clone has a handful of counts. CDR3 sequence (DNA): TGCGCCAGCAGTGACCCGCCGACAAGGGATAAGAAAACTGAAGCTTTCTTT. As protein: CASSDPPTRDKKTEAFF. The genes are TRBV10-1 and TRBJ1-1; no clear D gene. The germline V gene encodes CDR1 WNHNN and CDR2 SYGVQD (reference sequence). The CDR3 consists of 17 residues. Trimming left V 3 bases short and J 5 bases short, with 22 bases between.

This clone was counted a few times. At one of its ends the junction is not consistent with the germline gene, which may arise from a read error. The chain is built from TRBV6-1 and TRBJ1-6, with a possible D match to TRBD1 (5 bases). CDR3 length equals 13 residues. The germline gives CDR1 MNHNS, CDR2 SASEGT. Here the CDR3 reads CASRRRGVSPLHF. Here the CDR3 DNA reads TGTGCCAGCAGGCGGAGAGGGGTCTCACCCCTACACTTT.

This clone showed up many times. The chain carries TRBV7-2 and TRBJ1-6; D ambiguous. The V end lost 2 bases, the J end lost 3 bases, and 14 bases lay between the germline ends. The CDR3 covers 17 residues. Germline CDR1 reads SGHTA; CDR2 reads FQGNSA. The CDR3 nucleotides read TGTGCCAGCAGCTTAATGGGCCAGGTCAACTATAATTCACCCCTCCACTTT. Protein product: CASSLMGQVNYNSPLHF. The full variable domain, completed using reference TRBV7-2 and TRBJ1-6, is GAGVSQSPSNKVTEKGKDVELRCDPISGHTALYWYRQSLGQGLEFLIYFQGNSAPDKSGLPSDRFSAERTGGSVSTLTIQRTQQEDSAVYLCASSLMGQVNYNSPLHFGNGTRLTVT.

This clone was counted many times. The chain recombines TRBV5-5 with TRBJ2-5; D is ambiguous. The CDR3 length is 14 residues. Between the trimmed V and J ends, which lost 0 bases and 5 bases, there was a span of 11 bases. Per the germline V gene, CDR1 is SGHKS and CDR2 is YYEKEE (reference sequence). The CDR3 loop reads CASSLGRSRETQYF. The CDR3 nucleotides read TGTGCCAGCAGCTTGGGGCGGTCCAGGGAGACCCAGTACTTC.

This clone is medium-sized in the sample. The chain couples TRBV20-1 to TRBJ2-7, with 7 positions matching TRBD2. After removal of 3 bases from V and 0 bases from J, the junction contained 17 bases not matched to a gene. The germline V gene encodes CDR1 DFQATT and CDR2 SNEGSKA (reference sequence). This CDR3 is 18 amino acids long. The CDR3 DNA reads TGCAGTGCTAGGGAGATATCTGGCGGGAGCTACGGCTCCTACGAGCAGTACTTC. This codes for CSAREISGGSYGSYEQYF.

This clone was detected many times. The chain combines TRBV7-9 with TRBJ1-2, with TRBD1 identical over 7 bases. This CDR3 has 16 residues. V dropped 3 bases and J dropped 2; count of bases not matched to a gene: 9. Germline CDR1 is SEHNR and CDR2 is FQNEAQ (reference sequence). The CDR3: CASSFSIPGGNYGYTF. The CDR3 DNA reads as TGTGCCAGCAGCTTTAGTATCCCAGGGGGGAACTATGGCTACACCTTC.

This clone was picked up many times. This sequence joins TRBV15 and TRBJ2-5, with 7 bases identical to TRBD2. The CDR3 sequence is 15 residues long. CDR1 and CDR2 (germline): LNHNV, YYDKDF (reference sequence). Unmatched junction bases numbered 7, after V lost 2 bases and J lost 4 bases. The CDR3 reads CATSRLRGRAETQYF. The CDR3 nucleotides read TGTGCCACCAGCAGACTCCGCGGGAGAGCAGAGACCCAGTACTTC.

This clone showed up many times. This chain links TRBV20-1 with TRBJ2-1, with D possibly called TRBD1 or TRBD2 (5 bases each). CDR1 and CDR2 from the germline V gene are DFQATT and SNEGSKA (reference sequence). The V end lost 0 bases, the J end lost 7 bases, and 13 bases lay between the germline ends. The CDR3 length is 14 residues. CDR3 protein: CSAREGPEKNEQFF. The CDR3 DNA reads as TGCAGTGCTAGAGAGGGACCGGAAAAGAATGAGCAGTTCTTC.

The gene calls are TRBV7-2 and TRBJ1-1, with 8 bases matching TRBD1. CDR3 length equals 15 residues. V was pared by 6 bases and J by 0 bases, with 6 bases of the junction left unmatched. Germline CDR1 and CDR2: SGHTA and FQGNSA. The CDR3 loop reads CASSQGAVLNTEAFF. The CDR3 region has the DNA TGTGCCAGCAGTCAGGGGGCGGTGTTGAACACTGAAGCTTTCTTT.

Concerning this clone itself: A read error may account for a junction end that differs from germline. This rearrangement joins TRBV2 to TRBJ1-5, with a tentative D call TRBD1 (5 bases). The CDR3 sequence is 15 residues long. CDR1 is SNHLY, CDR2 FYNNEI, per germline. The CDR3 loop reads CASSDSGARNQPHHF. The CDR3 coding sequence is TGTGCCAGCAGTGATTCCGGGGCCCGCAATCAGCCCCATCATTTT. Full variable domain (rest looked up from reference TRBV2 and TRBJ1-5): EPEVTQTPSHQVTQMGQEVILRCVPISNHLYFYWYRQILGQKVEFLVSFYNNEISEKSEIFDDQFSVERPDGSNFTLKIRSTKLEDSAMYFCASSDSGARNQPHHFGDGTRLSIL.

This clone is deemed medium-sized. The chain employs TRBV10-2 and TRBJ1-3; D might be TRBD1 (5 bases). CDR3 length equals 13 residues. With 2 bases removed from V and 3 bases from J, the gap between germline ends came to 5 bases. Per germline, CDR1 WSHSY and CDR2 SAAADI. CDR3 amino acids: CASSEQGGNTIYF. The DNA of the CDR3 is TGCGCCAGCAGTGAGCAGGGTGGAAACACCATATATTTT.

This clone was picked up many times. CDR3 loop: CASRQGGNSPLHF. The CDR3 coding sequence is TGCGCCAGTAGACAGGGTGGAAATTCACCCCTCCACTTT. The chain recombines TRBV5-1 with TRBJ1-6, with 7 bases fitting TRBD1. V was pared by 8 bases and J by 7 bases, with 6 bases of the junction left unmatched. This CDR3 comprises 13 residues. Germline CDR1 reads SGHRS; CDR2 reads YFSETQ.

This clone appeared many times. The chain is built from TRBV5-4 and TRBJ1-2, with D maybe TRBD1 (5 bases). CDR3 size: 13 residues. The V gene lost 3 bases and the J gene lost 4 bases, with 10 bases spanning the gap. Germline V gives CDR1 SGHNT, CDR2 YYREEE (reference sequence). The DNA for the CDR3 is TGTGCCAGCAGCTCCGGGGCCTCCTATGGCTACACCTTC. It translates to CASSSGASYGYTF.

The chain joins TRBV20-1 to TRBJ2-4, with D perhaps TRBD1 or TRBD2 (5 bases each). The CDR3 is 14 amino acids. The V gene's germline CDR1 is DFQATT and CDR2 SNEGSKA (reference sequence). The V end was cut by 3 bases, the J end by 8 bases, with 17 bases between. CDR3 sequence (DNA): TGCAGTGCTAGGAGACCGGGAAAGGGGTACATTCAGTACTTC. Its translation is CSARRPGKGYIQYF.

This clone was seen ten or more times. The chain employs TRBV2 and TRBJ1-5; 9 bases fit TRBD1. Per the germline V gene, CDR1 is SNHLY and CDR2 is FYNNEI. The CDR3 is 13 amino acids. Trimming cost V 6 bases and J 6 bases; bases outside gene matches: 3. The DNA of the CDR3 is TGTGCCAGCAGGGGGACAGGGTCTCAGCCCCAGCATTTT. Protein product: CASRGTGSQPQHF.

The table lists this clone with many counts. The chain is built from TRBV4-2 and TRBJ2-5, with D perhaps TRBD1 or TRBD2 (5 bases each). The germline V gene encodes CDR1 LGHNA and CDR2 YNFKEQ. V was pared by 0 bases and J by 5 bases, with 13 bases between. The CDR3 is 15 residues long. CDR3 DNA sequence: TGTGCCAGCAGCCAAGATCGTACGGGACGGGAGACCCAGTACTTC. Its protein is CASSQDRTGRETQYF.

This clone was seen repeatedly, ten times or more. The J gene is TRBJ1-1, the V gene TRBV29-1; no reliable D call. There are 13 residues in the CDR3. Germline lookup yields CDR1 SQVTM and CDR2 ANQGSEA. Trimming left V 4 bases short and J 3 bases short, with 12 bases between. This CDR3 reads CSVGEGMDTEAFF. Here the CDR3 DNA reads TGCAGCGTTGGGGAGGGCATGGACACTGAAGCTTTCTTT. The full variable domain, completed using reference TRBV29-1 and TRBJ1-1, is SAVISQKPSRDICQRGTSLTIQCQVDSQVTMMFWYRQQPGQSLTLIATANQGSEATYESGFVIDKFPISRPNLTFSTLTVSNMSPEDSSIYLCSVGEGMDTEAFFGQGTRLTVV.